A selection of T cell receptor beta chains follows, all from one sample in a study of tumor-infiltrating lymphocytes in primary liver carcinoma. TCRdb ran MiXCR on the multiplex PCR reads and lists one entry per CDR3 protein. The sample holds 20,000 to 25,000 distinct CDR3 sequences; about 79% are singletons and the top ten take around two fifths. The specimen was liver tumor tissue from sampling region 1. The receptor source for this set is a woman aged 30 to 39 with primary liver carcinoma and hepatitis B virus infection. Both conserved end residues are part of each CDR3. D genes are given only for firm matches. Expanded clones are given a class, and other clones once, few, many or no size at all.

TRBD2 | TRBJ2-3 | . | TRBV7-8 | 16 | TGTGCCAGCAGCTTAGGAGCGCGGGGGTCTGGTGATACGCAGTATTTT | CASSLGARGSGDTQYF
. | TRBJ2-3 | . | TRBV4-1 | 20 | TGCGCCAGCTGCCCGCAACAGGGGGACTCTATACTAGCGGACACAGATACGCAGTATTTT | CASCPQQGDSILADTDTQYF
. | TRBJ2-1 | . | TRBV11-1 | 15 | TGTCCCAGCAGCCGGAGACAGGCCTCCTACAATCAGCAATTCTTC | CPSSRRQASYNQQFF
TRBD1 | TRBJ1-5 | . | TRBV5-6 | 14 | TGTGCCAGGAGCACAGGGGACAGCAATCAGCCCCAGCAGTTT | CARSTGDSNQPQQF
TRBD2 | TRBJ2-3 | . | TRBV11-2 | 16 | TGTGCCAGCGGCGCGGGACTAGGGAGTATTGTTGATACGCAGTATTTT | CASGAGLGSIVDTQYF
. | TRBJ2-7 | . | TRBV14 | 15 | TGTGCCAGCAGCCTGACGGCGTGGACTGACTACGAGCAGTACTTC | CASSLTAWTDYEQYF
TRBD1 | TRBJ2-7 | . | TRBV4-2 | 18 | TGTGCTAGCAGCCAGGAACACCTAGGACAGGGGGAACCGCGCGAGCACTACTTC | CASSQEHLGQGEPREHYF
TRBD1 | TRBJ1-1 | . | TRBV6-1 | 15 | TGTGGCAGCGATTTTTGGACAGGGACGAACACTGAAGTTTTCTTT | CGSDFWTGTNTEVFF
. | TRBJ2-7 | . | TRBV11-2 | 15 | TGTGCCAGGAGCTTAGGTCCTAGTGGGAGTTCCGAGCAGTACTTC | CARSLGPSGSSEQYF
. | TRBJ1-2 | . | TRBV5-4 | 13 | TGTGCCAGCAGCCCATTCCATGACTGTGGATACACCTTC | CASSPFHDCGYTF
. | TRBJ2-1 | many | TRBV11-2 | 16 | TGTGCCAGCAGCTTAAGCCTGGACGGGAGCTACAATGAGCAGTTCTTC | CASSLSLDGSYNEQFF
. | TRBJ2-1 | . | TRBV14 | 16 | TGTGCTAGCAGCCCGATCCGCTGGGGTTGGAGCAATGAGCAGTTCTTC | CASSPIRWGWSNEQFF
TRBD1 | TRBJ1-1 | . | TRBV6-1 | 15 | TGCGCCAGCGGTTTTTGGACAGGGATGATCACTGAAGCTTTCTTT | CASGFWTGMITEAFF
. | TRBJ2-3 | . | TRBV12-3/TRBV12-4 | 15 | TGTGCCGGCAGTTTTCCCCATCCTGGCACAGATACGCAGTATTTT | CAGSFPHPGTDTQYF
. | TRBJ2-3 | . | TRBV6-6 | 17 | TGTACCAGCAGTCCCACCTTAGACCGGGGAGGCCAGATAGAGCAGTATTTT | CTSSPTLDRGGQIEQYF
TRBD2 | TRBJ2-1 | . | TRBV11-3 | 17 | TGTGTCAGCAGCTTAGGCCTACTAGCGGGAGGATTCAATGAGCAGTTCTTC | CVSSLGLLAGGFNEQFF
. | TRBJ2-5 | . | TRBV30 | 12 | TGTGACTGGAACTTGGGGCAGGAGACCCAGTACTTC | CDWNLGQETQYF
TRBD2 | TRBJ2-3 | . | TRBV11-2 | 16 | TGTGCCAGCAGCGCGGGACTAGCGTGTATTGTTGATCCGCAGTTTTTT | CASSAGLACIVDPQFF
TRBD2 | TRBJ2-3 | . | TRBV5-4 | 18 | TGTGCCAGCAGTAATCCGGCGACTAGCGAGAGTCGGACAGATACGCAGTATTTT | CASSNPATSESRTDTQYF
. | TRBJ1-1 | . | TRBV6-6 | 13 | TGTGCCAGCAGTTACACATGGCTCACTGAAGCATTCTTT | CASSYTWLTEAFF
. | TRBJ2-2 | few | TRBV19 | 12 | TGTGCCAGTAGTATTTGGACCGGGGAGCTGTTATTC | CASSIWTGELLF
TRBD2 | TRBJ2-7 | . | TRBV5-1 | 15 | TGCGCCAGCAACTCCTCTAGCGGTGATATCTACGAGCAGTACTTC | CASNSSSGDIYEQYF
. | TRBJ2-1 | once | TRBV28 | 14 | TGTGCCACCAGGGGGACTAGTGGCAACAATGAGCAGTTCTTC | CATRGTSGNNEQFF
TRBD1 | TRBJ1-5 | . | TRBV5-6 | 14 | TGTGTCAGCAGCACAGGGGGCAGCCATCGGCCCCAGCATTTT | CVSSTGGSHRPQHF
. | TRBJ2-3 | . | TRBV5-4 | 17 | TGTGCCAGCAGCGTAGACGGGCACACTCCACCTACAGATACGCAGTATTTT | CASSVDGHTPPTDTQYF
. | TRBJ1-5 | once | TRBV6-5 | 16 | TGTGCCAGCACCTCGGCGCTGGGAAACCGATTACAGCTCCAGCATTTT | CASTSALGNRLQLQHF
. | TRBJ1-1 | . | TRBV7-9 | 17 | TGTGTCAGCAGCTTAGCGGGAATCGCATTGGGGGTCACTGAAGTTCTCTTT | CVSSLAGIALGVTEVLF
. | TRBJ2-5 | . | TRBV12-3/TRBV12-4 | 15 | TGTGCCAGCGGCGCCTACCACGGGAGCGAAGAGACCCAGTACTTC | CASGAYHGSEETQYF
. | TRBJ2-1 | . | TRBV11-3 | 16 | TGTGCCAGCAGTTCAATGGGACACGGCTTCATGGAGGAGCAGTTCTTC | CASSSMGHGFMEEQFF
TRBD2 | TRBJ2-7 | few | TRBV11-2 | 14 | TGTGCCAGCAGCTTGACTAGCGGGAGTTACGAGCAGTACTTC | CASSLTSGSYEQYF
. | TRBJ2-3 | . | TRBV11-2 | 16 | TGTGCCAGCAGCAGGACGCAACAGGGAAGGGGAGATACGCAATATTTT | CASSRTQQGRGDTQYF
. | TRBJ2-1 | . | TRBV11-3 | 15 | TGCGCCAGGAGCTTAGGAACTAGATGGAAGCTTGAGCAGTTCTTC | CARSLGTRWKLEQFF
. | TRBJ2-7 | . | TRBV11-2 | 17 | TGTGCCAGCAGTATCGCAGGAGGGGGCCCTTGGACCTACGATCAGTACTTC | CASSIAGGGPWTYDQYF
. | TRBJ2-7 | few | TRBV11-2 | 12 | TGTGCCAGCAGCTTAATTACCTACGAGCAGTACTTC | CASSLITYEQYF
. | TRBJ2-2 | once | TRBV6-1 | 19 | TGTGCTAGCAGTGAAACTCTTCCCGGGGGCCCCGCGAACACCGGGGAGCTGTTTTTT | CASSETLPGGPANTGELFF
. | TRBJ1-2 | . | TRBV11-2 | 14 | TGCGCCATCAGCTTAAGGGATGCTAACTATGGCTACACCTTC | CAISLRDANYGYTF
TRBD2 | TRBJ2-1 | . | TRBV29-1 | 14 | TGCAGCGTCGTCGGGACTAGCGGGAGAAATGAGCAGATCTTC | CSVVGTSGRNEQIF
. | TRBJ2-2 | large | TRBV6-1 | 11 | TGTGCCAGCAGTGCCGTCGGGGAGCTGTTTTTT | CASSAVGELFF
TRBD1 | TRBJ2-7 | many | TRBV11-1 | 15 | TGTGCCAGCAGCCTTGGACAGGGAATAATTGGCGAGCAGTACTTC | CASSLGQGIIGEQYF
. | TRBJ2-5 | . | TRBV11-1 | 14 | TGTGCCAGCAGCTTAACACGGCGCGAAGAGACCCAGTACTTT | CASSLTRREETQYF
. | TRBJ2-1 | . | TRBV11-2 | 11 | TGTGCCAGCAGCTTAGAGCGGAGCCCGTTCTTC | CASSLERSPFF
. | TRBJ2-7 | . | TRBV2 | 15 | TGTGCCAGCAATGATCTACAGCCAGGAACCTACGAGCAGTACTTC | CASNDLQPGTYEQYF
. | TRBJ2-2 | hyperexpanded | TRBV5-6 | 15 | TGTGCCAGCAGCTTGGCACCCAGAGTCACCGGGGAGCTGTTTTTT | CASSLAPRVTGELFF
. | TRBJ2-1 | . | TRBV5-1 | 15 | TGCGCCAGCGGCTTGGGCCAGAGCTCCTACAATGAACAGTTCTTC | CASGLGQSSYNEQFF
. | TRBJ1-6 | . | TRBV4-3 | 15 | TGCGCAGGCAGCCAAGAGAGCTCCTACAATTCACCCCTCCACTTT | CAGSQESSYNSPLHF
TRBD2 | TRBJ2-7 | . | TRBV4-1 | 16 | TGCGTCAGCACCCAAGAGGGGACTAGCGGCTTTTACGAGCAGTACTTC | CVSTQEGTSGFYEQYF
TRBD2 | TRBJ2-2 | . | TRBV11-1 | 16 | TGTGCCAGCAGCTTAGTGGGGGGTGCGAACAGCGGGGAGCTGCTTTTT | CASSLVGGANSGELLF
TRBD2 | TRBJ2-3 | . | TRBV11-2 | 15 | TGTGCCAGCAGCTTAGAGACTAGCGGGACGGGTACACAGTATTTC | CASSLETSGTGTQYF
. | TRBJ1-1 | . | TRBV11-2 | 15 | TGTGCCAGCAGCTTAGGCCGGGGATTTTACACTGAAGCTTTCTTT | CASSLGRGFYTEAFF
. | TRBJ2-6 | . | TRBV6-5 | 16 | TGTGCCAGCAGTTACTTAGGCAATTCTGGGGCCAACGTCCTGACTTTC | CASSYLGNSGANVLTF
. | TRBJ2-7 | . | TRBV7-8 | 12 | TGTGCCAGCAGCTTATTGGCCTACGGGCAGTATTTC | CASSLLAYGQYF
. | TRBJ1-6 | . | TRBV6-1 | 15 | TGTGCCAACAGTGAACAGTGTGACAGCGGTTCACCCCTCCACTTT | CANSEQCDSGSPLHF